This entry describes one T cell receptor (beta chain). V lost 7 bases and J 0 bases, leaving 13 bases between the germline ends. Germline V lookup: CDR1 SEHNR, CDR2 FQNEAQ (reference sequence). The CDR3 length is 15 residues. The entry originates in a study of shared clonotypes between healthy human individuals. Sequencing was performed with immunoSEQ multiplex PCR; in TCRdb, only in-frame clones are kept and a portion is missing. The top ten hold roughly 1.1% of the sample, which has 1.4 million to 1.5 million clones, roughly 96% seen once. Sequencing was performed on naive CD4+ T cells sorted from blood. Subset given: CD45RA+ positively selected. V is TRBV7-9 and J is TRBJ2-4; tentative D call: TRBD1 (6 bases). The sequence was obtained from a man aged 25-45 years in good health. CDR3: CASNQGHLAKNIQYF. CDR3 DNA sequence: TGTGCCAGCAATCAGGGACATTTAGCCAAAAACATTCAGTACTTC.